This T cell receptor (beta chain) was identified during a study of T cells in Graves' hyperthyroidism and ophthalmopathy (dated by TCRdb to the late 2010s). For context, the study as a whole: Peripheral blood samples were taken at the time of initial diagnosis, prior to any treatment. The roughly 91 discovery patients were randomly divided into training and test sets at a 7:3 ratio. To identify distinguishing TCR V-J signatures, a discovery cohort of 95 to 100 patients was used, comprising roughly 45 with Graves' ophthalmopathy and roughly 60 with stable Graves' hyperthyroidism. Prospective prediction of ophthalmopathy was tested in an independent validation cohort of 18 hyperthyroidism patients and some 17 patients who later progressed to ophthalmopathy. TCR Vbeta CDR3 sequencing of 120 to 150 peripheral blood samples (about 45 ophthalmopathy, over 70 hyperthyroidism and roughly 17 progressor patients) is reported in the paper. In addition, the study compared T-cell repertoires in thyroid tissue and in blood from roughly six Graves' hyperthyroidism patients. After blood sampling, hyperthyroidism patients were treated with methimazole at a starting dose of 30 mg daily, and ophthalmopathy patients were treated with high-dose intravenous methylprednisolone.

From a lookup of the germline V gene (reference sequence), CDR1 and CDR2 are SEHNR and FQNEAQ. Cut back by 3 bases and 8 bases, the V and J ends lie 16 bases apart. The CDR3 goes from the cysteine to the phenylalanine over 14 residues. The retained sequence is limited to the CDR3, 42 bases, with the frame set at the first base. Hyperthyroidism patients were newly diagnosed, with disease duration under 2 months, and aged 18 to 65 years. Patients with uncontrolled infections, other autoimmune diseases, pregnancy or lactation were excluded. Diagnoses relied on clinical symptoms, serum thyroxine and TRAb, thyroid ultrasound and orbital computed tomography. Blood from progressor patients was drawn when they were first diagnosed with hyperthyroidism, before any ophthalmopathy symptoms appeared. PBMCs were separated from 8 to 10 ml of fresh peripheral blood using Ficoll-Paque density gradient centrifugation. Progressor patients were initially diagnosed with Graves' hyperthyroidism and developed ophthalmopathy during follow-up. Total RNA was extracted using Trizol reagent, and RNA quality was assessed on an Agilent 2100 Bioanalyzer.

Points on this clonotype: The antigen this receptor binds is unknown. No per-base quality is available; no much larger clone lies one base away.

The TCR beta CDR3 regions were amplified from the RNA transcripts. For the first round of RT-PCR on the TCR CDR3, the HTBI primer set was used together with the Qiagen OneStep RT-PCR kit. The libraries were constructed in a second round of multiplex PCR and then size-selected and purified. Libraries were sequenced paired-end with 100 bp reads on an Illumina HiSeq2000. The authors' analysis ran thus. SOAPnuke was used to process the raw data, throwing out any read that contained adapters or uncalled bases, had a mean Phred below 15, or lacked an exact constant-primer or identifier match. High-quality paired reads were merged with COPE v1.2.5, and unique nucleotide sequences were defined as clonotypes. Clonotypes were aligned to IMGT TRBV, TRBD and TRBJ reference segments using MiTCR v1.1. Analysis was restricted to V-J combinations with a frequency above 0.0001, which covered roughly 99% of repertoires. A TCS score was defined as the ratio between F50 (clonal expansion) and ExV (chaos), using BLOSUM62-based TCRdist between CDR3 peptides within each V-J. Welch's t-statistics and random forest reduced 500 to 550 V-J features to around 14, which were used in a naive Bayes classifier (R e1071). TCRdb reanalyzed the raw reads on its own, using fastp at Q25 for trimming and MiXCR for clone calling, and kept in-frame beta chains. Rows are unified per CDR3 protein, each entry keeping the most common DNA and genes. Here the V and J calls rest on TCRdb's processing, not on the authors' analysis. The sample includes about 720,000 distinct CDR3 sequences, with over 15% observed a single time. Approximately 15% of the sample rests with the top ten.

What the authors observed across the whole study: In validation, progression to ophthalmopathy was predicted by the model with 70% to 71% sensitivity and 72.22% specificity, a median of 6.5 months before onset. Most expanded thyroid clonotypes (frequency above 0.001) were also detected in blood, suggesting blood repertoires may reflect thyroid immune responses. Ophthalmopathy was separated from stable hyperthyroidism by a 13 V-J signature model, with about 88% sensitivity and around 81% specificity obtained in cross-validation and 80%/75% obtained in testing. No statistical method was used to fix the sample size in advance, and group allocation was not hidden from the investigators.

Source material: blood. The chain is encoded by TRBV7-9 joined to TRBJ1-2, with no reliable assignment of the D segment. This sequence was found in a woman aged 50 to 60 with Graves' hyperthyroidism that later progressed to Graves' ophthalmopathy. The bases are TGTGCCAGCAGCTTTAAAAACAAGGCGGGGGGCTACACCTTC. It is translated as CASSFKNKAGGYTF. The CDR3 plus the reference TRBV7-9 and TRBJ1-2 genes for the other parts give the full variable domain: DTGVSQNPRHKITKRGQNVTFRCDPISEHNRLYWYRQTLGQGPEFLTYFQNEAQLEKSRLLSDRFSAERPKGSFSTLEIQRTEQGDSAMYLCASSFKNKAGGYTFGSGTRLTVV.